The 12 T cell receptor beta chains presented below share a single source sample, sequenced in a study of blood T cell repertoires in COVID-19 (dated by TCRdb to 2018 to 2021). Library generation was performed with the immunoSEQ multiplex PCR assay. Drawn from immuneACCESS, this table holds only the in-frame rearrangements with V and J called that TCRdb kept. Clones are partly lost; checked studies trace under half to an unresolved V gene and leave the rest unexplained. The sample table shows 140,000 to 150,000 clones, and around 84% are seen once. Together, the top ten hold 30% to 45% of the sample. Sample: peripheral blood. These receptors were taken from a human donor in a cohort sampled during active COVID-19.

The rearrangement links TRBV9 to TRBJ1-3; D gene ambiguous. The CDR3 covers 17 residues. V gave up 0 bases and J gave up 0 bases, with 13 bases separating them. The germline V gene has CDR1 SGDLS and CDR2 YYNGEE. The CDR3 nucleotides are TGTGCCAGCAGCGTAGGACCAGCGCCGATCTCTGGAAACACCATATATTTT. It codes for CASSVGPAPISGNTIYF.

This rearrangement joins TRBV6-2 or TRBV6-3 to TRBJ1-6; D gene uncertain. The CDR3 sequence is 13 residues long. Germline-derived CDR1 and CDR2 are MNHEY and SVGEGT. Deletions cut 4 bases from V and 7 bases from J, with 8 bases between. CDR3 sequence: CASSSFQNSPLHF. CDR3 DNA sequence: TGTGCCAGCAGTTCATTCCAGAATTCACCCCTCCACTTT.

Details on this clone: The same CDR3 is also encoded by other DNA sequences in this sample. J is TRBJ1-2 and V is TRBV7-2; D is possibly TRBD1 (5 bases). Germline CDR1 and CDR2: SGHTA and FQGNSA. CDR3 size: 12 residues. V gave up 3 bases and J gave up 5 bases, with 7 bases separating them. Here the CDR3 DNA reads TGTGCCAGCAGCTTGGGGGGGTATGGCTACACCTTC. Translated: CASSLGGYGYTF.

The V gene is TRBV18, the J gene TRBJ1-6; TRBD1 matches 7 bases. Trimming cost V 3 bases and J 4 bases; bases outside gene matches: 9. Germline CDR1 is KGHSH and CDR2 is LQKENI. The CDR3 runs 17 residues. Here the CDR3 reads CASSPTWTGEYNSPLHF. The DNA for the CDR3 is TGTGCCAGCTCACCTACTTGGACAGGAGAATATAATTCACCCCTCCACTTT.

In nucleotides, the CDR3 is TGTGCCAGCAGCCCCCGTAAGGGACACTCTAACTATGGCTACACCTTC. Translating it yields CASSPRKGHSNYGYTF. The rearrangement joins TRBV27 to TRBJ1-2; TRBD1 is a possible D gene (6 bases). The V end lost 6 bases, the J end lost 0 bases, and 17 bases lay between the germline ends. Germline lookup yields CDR1 MNHEY and CDR2 SMNVEV (reference sequence). The CDR3 consists of 16 residues.

This clone was seen just once. The genes are TRBV5-1 and TRBJ2-3, with 7 positions matching TRBD1. J was trimmed by 4 bases and V by 0 bases; bases with no gene match: 5. CDR1 and CDR2 (germline): SGHRS, YFSETQ. The CDR3 consists of 15 residues. The CDR3 protein is CASSLEGARADTQYF. As DNA, the CDR3 is TGCGCCAGCAGCTTGGAGGGGGCGAGAGCAGATACGCAGTATTTT.

The V and J genes are TRBV7-9 and TRBJ1-4, with D maybe TRBD1 (6 bases). Looked up from germline, CDR1 is SEHNR and CDR2 is FQNEAQ (reference sequence). The V and J ends lost 3 bases and 5 bases respectively, with 19 bases between them. CDR3 length equals 17 residues. CDR3 loop: CASSLGASRGINEKLFF. The CDR3 nucleotides are TGTGCCAGCAGCTTGGGGGCCTCTAGGGGGATAAATGAAAAACTGTTTTTT.

The chain links TRBV4-3 to TRBJ1-1; 7 bases align to TRBD1. Per germline, CDR1 LGHNA and CDR2 YSLEER. V was pared by 4 bases and J by 6 bases, with 5 bases of the junction left unmatched. CDR3 size: 13 residues. CDR3 residues: CASSLTGAAEAFF. The CDR3 DNA is TGCGCCAGCAGCCTAACAGGGGCCGCTGAAGCTTTCTTT.

This chain joins TRBV29-1 and TRBJ1-3, with D possibly being TRBD1 (5 bases). Per the germline V gene, CDR1 is SQVTM and CDR2 is ANQGSEA. Between the trimmed V and J ends, which lost 5 bases and 4 bases, there was a span of 15 bases. The CDR3 runs 14 residues. As DNA, the CDR3 is TGCAGCGTTTCCATGTTATCAGGGGGAAACACCATATATTTT. Protein product: CSVSMLSGGNTIYF.

The chain couples TRBV18 to TRBJ1-1; 8 bases match TRBD1. CDR1 is KGHSH, CDR2 LQKENI, per germline. The ends lost 6 bases at V and 5 bases at J; junction bases unmatched: 8. The CDR3 extends over 14 amino acids. The CDR3 DNA reads as TGTGCCAGCTCGGGACAGGAACGAGGAACTGAAGCTTTCTTT. As protein: CASSGQERGTEAFF.

With regard to this clone: The sample contains more than one DNA sequence encoding this CDR3. The chain uses TRBV18 and TRBJ1-2; a weak D match, TRBD1 (6 bases). The germline CDR1 and CDR2 sequences are KGHSH and LQKENI. The ends were cut back, 3 bases at V and 2 bases at J, with 13 bases in the middle. This CDR3 has 15 amino acids. The CDR3 loop reads CASSPPGQPNYGYTF. The CDR3 DNA follows: TGTGCCAGCTCACCTCCTGGACAGCCCAACTATGGCTACACCTTC.

The V gene is TRBV9, the J gene TRBJ1-3, with a tentative D call TRBD1 (5 bases). Deletions cut 0 bases from V and 2 bases from J, with 12 bases between. The CDR3 contains 16 residues. Germline V CDR1 and CDR2: SGDLS, YYNGEE. In DNA, the CDR3 is TGTGCCAGCAGCGTAGAAGGGCAGGGTGCTGGAAACACCATATATTTT. It codes for CASSVEGQGAGNTIYF.